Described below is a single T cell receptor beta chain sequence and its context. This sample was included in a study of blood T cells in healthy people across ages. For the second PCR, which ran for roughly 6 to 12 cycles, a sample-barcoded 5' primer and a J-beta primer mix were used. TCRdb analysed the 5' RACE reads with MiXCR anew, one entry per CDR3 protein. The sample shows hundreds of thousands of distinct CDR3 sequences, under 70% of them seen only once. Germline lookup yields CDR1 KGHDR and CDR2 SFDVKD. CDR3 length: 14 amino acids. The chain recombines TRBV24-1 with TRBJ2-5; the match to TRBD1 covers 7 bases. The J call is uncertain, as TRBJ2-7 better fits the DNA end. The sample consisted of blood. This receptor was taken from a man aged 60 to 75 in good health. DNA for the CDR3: TGTGCCACCAGTGACTCCTGGACAGGAGCCGAGCAGTACTTC. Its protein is CATSDSWTGAEQYF.